Each of the 32 T cell receptor beta chains below was sequenced from the same sample in a study of cytomegalovirus exposure and HLA in healthy donors. Researchers ran the PCR with 60 Vbeta and 13 Jbeta primers. TCRdb's table, derived via immunoSEQ multiplex PCR, lists solely in-frame clones and lacks some. Found here are about 130,000 clones, around 69% of them singletons; the top ten hold less than 3.5%. Specimen: PBMCs. These receptors came from a human donor in good health.

The V and J genes are TRBV6-1 and TRBJ2-5; TRBD2 matches at 13 bases. The CDR3 has 16 residues. The junction had 3 bases not matched to a gene; V was cut back by 4 bases and J by 1 base. Germline CDR1 MNHNS, CDR2 SASEGT. The CDR3 here is CASSAWTSGGQETQYF. The DNA of the CDR3 is TGTGCCAGCAGTGCCTGGACTAGCGGGGGCCAAGAGACCCAGTACTTC.

The chain uses TRBV27 and TRBJ2-7; tentative D call: TRBD2 (6 bases). The CDR3 extends over 12 amino acids. The germline V gene encodes CDR1 MNHEY and CDR2 SMNVEV (reference sequence). Trimming removed 1 base from V and 6 bases from J, with 7 bases in between. CDR3 bases: TGTGCCAGCAGTTTATACGGGGGCGAGCAGTACTTC. Amino acid sequence: CASSLYGGEQYF.

The chain recombines TRBV28 with TRBJ1-4; D might be TRBD1 (5 bases). Germline CDR1 MDHEN, CDR2 SYDVKM. Trimming cost V 5 bases and J 4 bases, with 11 bases left between them. This CDR3 contains 14 residues. The CDR3 region is CASSHDSLNEKLFF. CDR3 nucleotides: TGTGCCAGCAGTCACGACAGTCTTAATGAAAAACTGTTTTTT.

V usage is TRBV5-1 and J usage is TRBJ1-1, with D tentatively TRBD1 (5 bases). The CDR3 length is 13 residues. The V end lost 4 bases, the J end lost 10 bases, and 17 bases lay between the germline ends. Germline V gene data show CDR1 as SGHRS and CDR2 as YFSETQ. CDR3 region: CASSPGGAGGAFF. The CDR3 DNA follows: TGCGCCAGCAGCCCTGGAGGTGCCGGGGGAGCTTTCTTT.

This clone appeared a few times. The chain employs TRBV5-8 and TRBJ2-7, with TRBD2 identical over 9 bases. V lost 2 bases and J lost 2; bases outside the gene matches: 11. Looked up from germline, CDR1 is SGHTS and CDR2 is YDEGEE. CDR3 length: 17 amino acids. CDR3 loop: CASSFGLTSGPTYEQYF. The CDR3, as DNA: TGTGCCAGCAGCTTCGGGTTGACTAGCGGTCCCACCTACGAGCAGTACTTC.

The chain joins TRBV6-5 to TRBJ1-2; perhaps TRBD1 as D (6 bases). This CDR3 region has 15 residues. V was clipped by 8 bases and J by 4 bases, with 20 bases between them. Germline V gene data show CDR1 as MNHEY and CDR2 as SVGAGI. CDR3 sequence reads: CASQLGQTRGYGYTF. CDR3 bases: TGTGCCAGCCAGTTAGGACAGACCCGGGGCTATGGCTACACCTTC.

The V and J genes are TRBV19 and TRBJ2-5, with TRBD2 identical over 14 bases. The CDR3 covers 15 residues. Germline CDR1 and CDR2: LNHDA and SQIVND (reference sequence). The junction had 8 bases not matched to a gene; V was cut back by 10 bases and J by 4 bases. The CDR3 protein is CATGLAGGRGETQYF. The DNA of the CDR3 is TGTGCCACCGGACTAGCGGGAGGACGTGGAGAGACCCAGTACTTC. Together with reference TRBV19 and TRBJ2-5, the CDR3 gives the full variable domain: DGGITQSPKYLFRKEGQNVTLSCEQNLNHDAMYWYRQDPGQGLRLIYYSQIVNDFQKGDIAEGYSVSREKKESFPLTVTSAQKNPTAFYLCATGLAGGRGETQYFGPGTRLLVL.

The V call is TRBV27, the J call TRBJ1-4; 8 nucleotides agree with TRBD1. Germline CDR1 reads MNHEY; CDR2 reads SMNVEV (reference sequence). The CDR3 spans 13 residues. The junction had 5 bases not matched to a gene; V was cut back by 9 bases and J by 5 bases. The CDR3 reads CASGGQVNEKLFF. The DNA of the CDR3 is TGTGCCAGTGGGGGACAGGTCAATGAAAAACTGTTTTTT.

V is TRBV30 and J is TRBJ1-2, with 8 bases that match TRBD1. Per the germline V gene, CDR1 is GTSNPN and CDR2 is SVGIG (reference sequence). This CDR3 has 12 amino acids. Losses at the gene ends were 8 bases for V and 4 bases for J; bases not matched to a gene: 6. The CDR3 DNA follows: TGTGCCCGCCAGCAGGGGGCCTATGGCTACACCTTC. Translation gives CARQQGAYGYTF.

CDR3 nucleotides: TGTGCCAGCAGCTTCGGACAGGGCCGTCGCGGTGAAAAACTGTTTTTT. Protein product: CASSFGQGRRGEKLFF. The chain is built from TRBV7-6 and TRBJ1-4; 8 nucleotides line up with TRBD1. The CDR3 totals 16 residues. After removal of 3 bases from V and 7 bases from J, the junction contained 10 bases not matched to a gene. Germline V lookup: CDR1 SGHVS, CDR2 FNYEAQ.

The chain joins TRBV7-2 to TRBJ2-7; 7 positions agree with TRBD2. The V segment lost 0 bases and the J segment 2 bases; nucleotides outside the gene matches: 1. The germline V gene has CDR1 SGHTA and CDR2 FQGNSA. The CDR3 has 14 amino acids. The CDR3 reads CASSLAGGAYEQYF. CDR3 DNA: TGTGCCAGCAGCTTAGCGGGAGGGGCCTACGAGCAGTACTTC.

The chain recombines TRBV6-5 with TRBJ1-3, with D uncertain. Deletions cut 5 bases from V and 0 bases from J, with 11 bases between. The CDR3 covers 15 residues. CDR1 is MNHEY, CDR2 SVGAGI, per germline. CDR3: CASSPGTPSGNTIYF. The CDR3 DNA sequence: TGTGCCAGCAGTCCGGGTACTCCCTCTGGAAACACCATATATTTT.

The chain is built from TRBV11-2 and TRBJ2-2; 7 bases are shared with TRBD1. CDR3 length: 14 residues. The junction had 5 bases not matched to a gene; V was cut back by 5 bases and J by 5 bases. The germline gives CDR1 SGHAT, CDR2 FQNNGV. The CDR3: CASSRARGTGELFF. Written as DNA, the CDR3 is TGTGCCAGCAGCCGCGCCAGGGGGACCGGGGAGCTGTTTTTT. The variable domain in full, completed from reference TRBV11-2 and TRBJ2-2, reads EAGVAQSPRYKIIEKRQSVAFWCNPISGHATLYWYQQILGQGPKLLIQFQNNGVVDDSQLPKDRFSAERLKGVDSTLKIQPAKLEDSAVYLCASSRARGTGELFFGEGSRLTVL.

This chain connects TRBV5-6 to TRBJ1-1, with a tentative D call TRBD1 (6 bases). CDR1 and CDR2 from the germline V gene are SGHDT and YYEEEE. V lost 2 bases and J 7 bases, leaving 15 bases between the germline ends. This CDR3 has 14 amino acids. The CDR3 DNA is TGTGCCAGCAGCTTTGGGGTGGTCAGGGGTGAAGCTTTCTTT. Translated, it gives CASSFGVVRGEAFF.

The chain recombines TRBV6-1 with TRBJ1-5, with D possibly matching TRBD1 (6 bases). CDR1 MNHNS and CDR2 SASEGT come from the germline V gene. The CDR3 spans 17 residues. The V end was cut by 4 bases, the J end by 3 bases, with 19 bases between. CDR3 sequence reads: CASSVQGNRPSNQPQHF. CDR3 in DNA: TGTGCCAGCAGTGTCCAGGGGAACAGGCCCTCCAATCAGCCCCAGCATTTT.

The chain employs TRBV19 and TRBJ1-5; TRBD1 might be the D (5 bases). Trimming removed 10 bases from V and 7 bases from J, with 20 bases in between. Germline loops: CDR1 LNHDA, CDR2 SQIVND (reference sequence). The length of the CDR3 is 14 residues. CDR3 sequence reads: CAIGVGQGSQPQHF. Here the CDR3 DNA reads TGTGCCATTGGCGTTGGGCAGGGATCCCAGCCCCAGCATTTT.

Comments on this clone: The junction departs from germline at one end; a sequencing error may be responsible. The chain recombines TRBV11-2 with TRBJ2-3; D possibly corresponds to TRBD1 (6 bases). CDR3 size: 15 residues. CDR1 is SGHAT, CDR2 FQNNGV, per germline. The CDR3 loop reads CASSLDIGGGDTQYF. DNA of the CDR3: TGTGCCAGCAGCCTAGATATAGGGGGTGGGGATACGCAGTATTTT. Complete variable domain (other parts from reference TRBV11-2 and TRBJ2-3): EAGVAQSPRYKIIEKRQSVAFWCNPISGHATLYWYQQILGQGPKLLIQFQNNGVVDDSQLPKDRFSAERLKGVDSTLKIQPAKLEDSAVYLCASSLDIGGGDTQYFGPGTRLTVL.

DNA of the CDR3: TGTGCCAGCAGTTTCCCGGACAGGCGTAACTATGGCTACACCTTC. As protein: CASSFPDRRNYGYTF. J is TRBJ1-2 and V is TRBV28; 7 bases agree with TRBD1. V dropped 3 bases and J dropped 1; count of bases not matched to a gene: 5. The CDR3 totals 15 residues. The germline V gene has CDR1 MDHEN and CDR2 SYDVKM.

J is TRBJ1-2 and V is TRBV19, with 8 bases that match TRBD1. The germline V gene has CDR1 LNHDA and CDR2 SQIVND (reference sequence). CDR3 length: 15 amino acids. V gave up 7 bases and J gave up 6 bases; unmatched junction bases: 13. Here the CDR3 reads CASNTIGTGLDGYTF. CDR3 coding DNA: TGTGCCAGTAACACCATAGGGACAGGCCTCGATGGCTACACCTTC.

V usage is TRBV5-4 and J usage is TRBJ2-7, with 13 bases fitting TRBD2. J lost 3 bases, V lost 4 bases, and 4 bases had no gene match. The CDR3 spans 15 residues. Germline CDR1 reads SGHNT; CDR2 reads YYREEE (reference sequence). The chain's CDR3 is CASSPRLAGGYEQYF. The DNA for the CDR3 is TGTGCCAGCAGCCCTCGACTAGCGGGGGGCTACGAGCAGTACTTC.

The rearrangement links TRBV27 to TRBJ2-3; 13 nucleotides match TRBD2. Germline assignment: CDR1 MNHEY and CDR2 SMNVEV (reference sequence). This CDR3 region has 15 residues. Trimming removed 8 bases from V and 2 bases from J; junction bases left unmatched: 4. CDR3 DNA sequence: TGTGCCAGCGGGGGACTAGCGGGGATCACAGATACGCAGTATTTT. This encodes CASGGLAGITDTQYF.

V gene TRBV15 combines with J gene TRBJ1-2; the D gene is possibly TRBD1 (5 bases). This CDR3 has 11 residues. V was shortened by 4 bases and J by 6 bases, with 6 bases between the two germline ends. Germline V lookup: CDR1 LNHNV, CDR2 YYDKDF (reference sequence). As DNA, the CDR3 is TGTGCCACCAGCAACAGGAATGGCTACACCTTC. Encoded protein: CATSNRNGYTF.

V usage is TRBV6-5 and J usage is TRBJ2-2; D is unresolved. The CDR3 is 11 residues long. Trimming left V 10 bases short and J 6 bases short, with 9 bases between. Germline V CDR1 and CDR2: MNHEY, SVGAGI. CDR3 DNA: TGTGCCACCCTTGGCCCCGGGGAGCTGTTTTTT. Translation gives CATLGPGELFF.

The V gene is TRBV6-1, the J gene TRBJ2-7; D is possibly TRBD2 (6 bases). The CDR3 covers 13 residues. V was cut by 6 bases and J by 0 bases, with 9 bases left in between. CDR1 and CDR2 (germline): MNHNS, SASEGT. CDR3 nucleotide sequence: TGTGCCAGCAGGTGGGACTTCTCCTACGAGCAGTACTTC. It is translated as CASRWDFSYEQYF.

A single count supports this clone. V is TRBV6-1 and J is TRBJ1-4, with D possibly being TRBD1 (5 bases). This CDR3 is built from 14 residues. Germline CDR1 and CDR2: MNHNS and SASEGT. V shed 10 bases and J shed 6 bases, with 18 bases lying between them. CDR3 sequence: CATGIGGIYEKLFF. CDR3 nucleotides: TGTGCCACCGGGATCGGGGGAATTTATGAAAAACTGTTTTTT.

The chain employs TRBV6-6 and TRBJ2-7, with TRBD2 matching 7 bases. The CDR3 runs to 12 residues. V lost 6 bases to trimming and J lost 5 bases; unmatched junction nucleotides: 4. CDR1 MNHNY and CDR2 SVGAGI come from the germline V gene (reference sequence). The CDR3 DNA is TGTGCCAGCAGGGGGGGAGGGGACGAGCAGTACTTC. Its protein product is CASRGGGDEQYF.

In its sample, this clone was seen a few times. V is TRBV15 and J is TRBJ2-1, with D unclear. V lost 0 bases and J lost 6, with 6 bases in between. Germline V lookup: CDR1 LNHNV, CDR2 YYDKDF (reference sequence). The CDR3 loop spans 13 amino acids. CDR3 bases: TGTGCCACCAGCAGAGAGGGCCGCAATGAGCAGTTCTTC. Its protein is CATSREGRNEQFF.

The chain employs TRBV4-3 and TRBJ1-6, with TRBD1 identical over 8 bases. Germline V gene data show CDR1 as LGHNA and CDR2 as YSLEER. The CDR3 is made up of 15 amino acids. The junction had 2 bases not matched to a gene; V was cut back by 1 base and J by 6 bases. CDR3 DNA sequence: TGCGCCAGCAGCCAAGGACAGGGGAGTAATTCACCCCTCCACTTT. It encodes CASSQGQGSNSPLHF.

CDR3 loop: CASSLVSGGTYEQYF. The CDR3 DNA reads as TGTGCCAGCAGCTTAGTTAGCGGGGGAACCTACGAGCAGTACTTC. The chain joins TRBV7-2 to TRBJ2-7; the match to TRBD2 covers 9 bases. V trimming: 1 base; J trimming: 2 bases; junction bases outside the gene matches: 3. The CDR3 has 15 amino acids. Germline V gene lookup returns CDR1 SGHTA and CDR2 FQGNSA.

The rearrangement joins TRBV6-5 to TRBJ1-3, with D unclear. Germline V CDR1 and CDR2: MNHEY, SVGAGI. The CDR3 spans 16 residues. V was shortened by 2 bases and J by 3 bases, with 14 bases between the two germline ends. The CDR3 sequence: CASSYRPGGFGNTIYF. The CDR3 DNA is TGTGCCAGCAGTTACCGACCAGGAGGGTTTGGAAACACCATATATTTT.

The chain uses TRBV2 and TRBJ2-5; perhaps TRBD2 as D (7 bases). Trimming pared 6 bases from V and 5 bases from J, leaving 13 bases between. CDR1 and CDR2 (germline): SNHLY, FYNNEI. The CDR3 loop spans 13 amino acids. CDR3: CASSRGADETQYF. CDR3 nucleotides: TGTGCCAGCAGCCGGGGGGCCGACGAGACCCAGTACTTC.

This clone has only a few counts. The chain combines TRBV18 with TRBJ1-2; possible D gene TRBD1, 5 bases. Germline assignment: CDR1 KGHSH and CDR2 LQKENI. This CDR3 comprises 14 residues. V was clipped by 0 bases and J by 4 bases, with 9 bases between them. CDR3 sequence reads: CASSPPTESYGYTF. CDR3 in DNA: TGTGCCAGCTCACCACCGACAGAATCCTATGGCTACACCTTC.